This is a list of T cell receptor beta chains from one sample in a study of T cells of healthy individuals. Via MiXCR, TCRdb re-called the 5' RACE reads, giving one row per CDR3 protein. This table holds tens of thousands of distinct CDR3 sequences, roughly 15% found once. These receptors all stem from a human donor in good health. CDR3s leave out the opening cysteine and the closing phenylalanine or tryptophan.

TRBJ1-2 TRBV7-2 ASSSPRTGRYGYT
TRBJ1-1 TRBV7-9 ASSSPLKGEAF
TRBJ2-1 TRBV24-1 ATSDAVSGNEQF
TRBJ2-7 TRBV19 ASSVSADSYEQY
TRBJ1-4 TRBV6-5 ASISLRAGVNEKLF
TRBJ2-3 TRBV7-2 ASSLRAGGEGRDTQY
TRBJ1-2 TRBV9 ASSVGTSRDSAGYT
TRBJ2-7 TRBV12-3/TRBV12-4 ASRGRGNEQY
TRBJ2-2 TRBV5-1 ASSLETVGNTGELF
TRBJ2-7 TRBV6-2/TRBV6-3 ASSLPGEQY
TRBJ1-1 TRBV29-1 SVEDREGATIEAF
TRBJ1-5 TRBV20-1 SARPQGANQPQH
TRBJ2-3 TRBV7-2 ASSLEPSTDTQY
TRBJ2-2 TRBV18 ASSQERGRTGELF
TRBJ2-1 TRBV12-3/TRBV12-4 ASSLGQAVEQF
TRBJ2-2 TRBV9 ASSVELGELF
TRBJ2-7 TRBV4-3 ASSQVLRSYEQY
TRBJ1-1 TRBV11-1 ASRNREGYTEAF